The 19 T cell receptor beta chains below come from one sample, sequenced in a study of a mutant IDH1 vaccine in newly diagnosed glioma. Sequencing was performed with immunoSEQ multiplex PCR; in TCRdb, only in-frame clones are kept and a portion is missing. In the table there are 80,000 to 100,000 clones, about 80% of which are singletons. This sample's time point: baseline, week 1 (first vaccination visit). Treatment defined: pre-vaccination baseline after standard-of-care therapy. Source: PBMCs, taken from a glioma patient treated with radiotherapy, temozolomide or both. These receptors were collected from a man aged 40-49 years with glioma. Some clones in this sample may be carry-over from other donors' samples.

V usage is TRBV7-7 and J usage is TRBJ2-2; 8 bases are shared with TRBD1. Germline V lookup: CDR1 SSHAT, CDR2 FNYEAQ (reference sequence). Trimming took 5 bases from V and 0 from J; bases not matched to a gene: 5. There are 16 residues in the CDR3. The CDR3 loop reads CASSLDRGTNTGELFF. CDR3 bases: TGTGCCAGCAGCCTCGACAGGGGAACGAACACCGGGGAGCTGTTTTTT.

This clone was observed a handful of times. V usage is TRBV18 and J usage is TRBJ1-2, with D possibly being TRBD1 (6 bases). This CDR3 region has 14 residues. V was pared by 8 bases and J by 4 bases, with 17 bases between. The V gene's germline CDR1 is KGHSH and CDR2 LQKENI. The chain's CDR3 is CASNTGIGLYGYTF. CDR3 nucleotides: TGTGCCAGCAATACAGGGATAGGGCTCTATGGCTACACCTTC.

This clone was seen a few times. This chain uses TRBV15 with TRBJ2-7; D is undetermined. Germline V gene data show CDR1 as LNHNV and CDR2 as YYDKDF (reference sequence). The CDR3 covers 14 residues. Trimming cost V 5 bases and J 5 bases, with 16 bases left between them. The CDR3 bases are TGTGCCACCAGCCCGGACCCCTTCCCGAACGAGCAGTACTTC. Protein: CATSPDPFPNEQYF.

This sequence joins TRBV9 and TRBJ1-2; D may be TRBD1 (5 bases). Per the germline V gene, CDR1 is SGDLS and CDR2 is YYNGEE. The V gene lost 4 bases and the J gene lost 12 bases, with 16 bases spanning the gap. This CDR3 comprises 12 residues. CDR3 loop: CASSPSTALHTF. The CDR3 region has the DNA TGTGCCAGCAGCCCATCGACAGCCCTCCACACCTTC.

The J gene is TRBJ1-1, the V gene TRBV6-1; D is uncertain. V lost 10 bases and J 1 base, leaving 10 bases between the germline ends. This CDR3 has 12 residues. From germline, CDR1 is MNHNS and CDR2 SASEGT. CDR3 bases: TGTGCCACCTTGTCCGGGAACACTGAAGCTTTCTTT. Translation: CATLSGNTEAFF.

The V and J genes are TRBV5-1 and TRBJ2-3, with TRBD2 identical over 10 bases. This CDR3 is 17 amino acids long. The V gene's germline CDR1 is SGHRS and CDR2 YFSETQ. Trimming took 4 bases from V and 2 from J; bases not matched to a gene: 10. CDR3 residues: CASSPAGTSDPTDTQYF. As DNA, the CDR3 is TGCGCCAGCAGCCCGGCGGGGACTAGCGACCCCACAGATACGCAGTATTTT.

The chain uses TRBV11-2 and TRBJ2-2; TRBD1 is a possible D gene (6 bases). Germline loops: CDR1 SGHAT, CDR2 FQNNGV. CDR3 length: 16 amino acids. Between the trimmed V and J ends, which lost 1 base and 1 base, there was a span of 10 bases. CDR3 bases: TGTGCCAGCAGCTTAGCACAGGGCTGGAACACCGGGGAGCTGTTTTTT. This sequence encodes CASSLAQGWNTGELFF. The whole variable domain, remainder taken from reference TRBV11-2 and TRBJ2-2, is EAGVAQSPRYKIIEKRQSVAFWCNPISGHATLYWYQQILGQGPKLLIQFQNNGVVDDSQLPKDRFSAERLKGVDSTLKIQPAKLEDSAVYLCASSLAQGWNTGELFFGEGSRLTVL.

In DNA form, the CDR3 reads TGTGCCAGCAGCCCCAACCTCCCAGGGCCCCTACAAGAGACCCAGTACTTC. Translation gives CASSPNLPGPLQETQYF. The chain joins TRBV7-9 to TRBJ2-5, with a tentative D call TRBD1 (5 bases). Trimming removed 5 bases at V and 2 bases at J, with 21 bases between. The CDR3 extends over 17 amino acids. Germline values: CDR1 SEHNR, CDR2 FQNEAQ (reference sequence).

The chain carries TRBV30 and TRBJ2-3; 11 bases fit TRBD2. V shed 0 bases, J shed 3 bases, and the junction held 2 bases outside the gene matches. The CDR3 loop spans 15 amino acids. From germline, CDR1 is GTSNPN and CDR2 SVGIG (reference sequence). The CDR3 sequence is CAWSVLAGGTDTQYF. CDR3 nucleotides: TGTGCCTGGAGTGTTCTAGCGGGGGGAACAGATACGCAGTATTTT. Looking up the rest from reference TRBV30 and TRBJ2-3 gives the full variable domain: SQTIHQWPATLVQPVGSPLSLECTVEGTSNPNLYWYRQAAGRGLQLLFYSVGIGQISSEVPQNLSASRPQDRQFILSSKKLLLSDSGFYLCAWSVLAGGTDTQYFGPGTRLTVL.

Here the CDR3 DNA reads TGTGCCAGCAGCTTAGGGGGCGCAGGGGCGGCCGGGGAGCTGTTTTTT. Translating gives CASSLGGAGAAGELFF. This sequence joins TRBV7-9 and TRBJ2-2, with D maybe TRBD1 (6 bases). This CDR3 contains 16 residues. The V end was cut by 1 base, the J end by 6 bases, with 15 bases between. Germline-derived CDR1 and CDR2 are SEHNR and FQNEAQ (reference sequence).

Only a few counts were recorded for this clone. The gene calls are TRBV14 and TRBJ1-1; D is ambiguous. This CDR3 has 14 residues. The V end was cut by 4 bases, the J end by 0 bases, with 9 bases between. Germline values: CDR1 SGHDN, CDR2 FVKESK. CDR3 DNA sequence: TGTGCCAGCAGCCCCTCTGGGATGAACACTGAAGCTTTCTTT. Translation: CASSPSGMNTEAFF.

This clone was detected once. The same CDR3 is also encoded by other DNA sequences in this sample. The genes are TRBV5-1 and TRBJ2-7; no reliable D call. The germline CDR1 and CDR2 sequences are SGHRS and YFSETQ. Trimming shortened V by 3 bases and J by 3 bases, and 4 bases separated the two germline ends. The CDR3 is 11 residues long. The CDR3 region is CASSSDYEQYF. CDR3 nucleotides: TGCGCCAGCAGCTCGGACTACGAGCAGTACTTC. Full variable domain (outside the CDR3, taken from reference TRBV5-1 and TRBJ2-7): KAGVTQTPRYLIKTRGQQVTLSCSPISGHRSVSWYQQTPGQGLQFLFEYFSETQRNKGNFPGRFSGRQFSNSRSEMNVSTLELGDSALYLCASSSDYEQYFGPGTRLTVT.

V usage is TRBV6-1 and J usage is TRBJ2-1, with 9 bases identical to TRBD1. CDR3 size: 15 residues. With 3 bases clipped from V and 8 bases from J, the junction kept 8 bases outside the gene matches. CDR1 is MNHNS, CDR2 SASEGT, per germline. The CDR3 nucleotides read TGTGCCAGCAGTGAGGACAGGGGTGCAGTTGATGAGCAGTTCTTC. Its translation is CASSEDRGAVDEQFF.

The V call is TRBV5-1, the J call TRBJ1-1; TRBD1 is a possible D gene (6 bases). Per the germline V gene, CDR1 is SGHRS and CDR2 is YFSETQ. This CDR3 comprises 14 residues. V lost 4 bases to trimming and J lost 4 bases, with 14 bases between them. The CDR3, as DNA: TGCGCCAGCAGCCTACAGGGTATGCGCACTGAAGCTTTCTTT. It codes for CASSLQGMRTEAFF.

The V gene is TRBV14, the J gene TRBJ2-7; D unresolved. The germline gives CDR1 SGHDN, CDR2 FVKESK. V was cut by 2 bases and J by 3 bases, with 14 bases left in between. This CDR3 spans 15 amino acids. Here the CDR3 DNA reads TGTGCCAGCAGCCAAATAGCACAGAACATCTACGAGCAGTACTTC. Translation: CASSQIAQNIYEQYF.

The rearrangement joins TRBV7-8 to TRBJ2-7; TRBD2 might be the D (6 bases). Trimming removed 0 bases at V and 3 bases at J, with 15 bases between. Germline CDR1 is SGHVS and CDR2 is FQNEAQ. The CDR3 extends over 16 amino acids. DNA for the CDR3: TGTGCCAGCAGCTTAGCGCGCGGGCAGGGAGGCTACGAGCAGTACTTC. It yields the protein CASSLARGQGGYEQYF.

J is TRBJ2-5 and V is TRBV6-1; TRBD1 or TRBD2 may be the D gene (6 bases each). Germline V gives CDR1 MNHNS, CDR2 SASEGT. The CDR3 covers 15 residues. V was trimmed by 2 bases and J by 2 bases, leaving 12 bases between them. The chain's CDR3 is CASSELGGSQETQYF. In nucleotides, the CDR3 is TGTGCCAGCAGTGAATTGGGGGGCTCACAAGAGACCCAGTACTTC.

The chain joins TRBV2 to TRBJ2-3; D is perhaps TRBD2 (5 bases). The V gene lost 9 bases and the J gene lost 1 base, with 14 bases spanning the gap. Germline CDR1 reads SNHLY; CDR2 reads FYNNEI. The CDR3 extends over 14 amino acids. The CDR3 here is CASNPGEGTDTQYF. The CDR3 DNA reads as TGTGCCAGTAACCCCGGGGAAGGCACAGATACGCAGTATTTT.

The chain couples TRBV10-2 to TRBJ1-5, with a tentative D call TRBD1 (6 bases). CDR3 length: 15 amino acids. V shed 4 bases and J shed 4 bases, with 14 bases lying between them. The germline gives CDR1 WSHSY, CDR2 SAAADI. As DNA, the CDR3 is TGCGCCAGCAGTGTGTCCCAGGGGACGAATCAGCCCCAGCATTTT. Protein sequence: CASSVSQGTNQPQHF.